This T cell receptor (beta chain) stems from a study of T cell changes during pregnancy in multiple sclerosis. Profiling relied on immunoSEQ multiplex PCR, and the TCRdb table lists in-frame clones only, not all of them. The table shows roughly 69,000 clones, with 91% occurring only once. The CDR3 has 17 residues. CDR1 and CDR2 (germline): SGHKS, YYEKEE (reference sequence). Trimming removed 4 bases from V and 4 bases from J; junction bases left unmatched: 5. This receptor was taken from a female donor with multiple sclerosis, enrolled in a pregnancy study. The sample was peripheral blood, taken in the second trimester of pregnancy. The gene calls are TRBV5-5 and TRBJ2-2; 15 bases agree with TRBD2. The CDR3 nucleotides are TGTGCCAGCAGCCCAGGACTAGCGGGGGGGCGCACCGGGGAGCTGTTTTTT. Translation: CASSPGLAGGRTGELFF.